The 27 T cell receptor beta chains listed next were all sequenced from one sample in a study of blood T cell repertoires in COVID-19. Method: immunoSEQ multiplex PCR; TCRdb's copy keeps in-frame clones and lacks some. The data show about 350,000 clones, about nine tenths seen once. The sequencing sample was made of PBMCs or T cells enriched from blood (not recorded which). The receptor source for this set is a woman in her twenties or thirties who had been exposed to COVID-19.

The CDR3 spells CASSPRQGESYEQYF. The CDR3 bases are TGTGCCAGCAGCCCCAGACAGGGTGAGTCCTACGAGCAGTACTTC. V is TRBV9 and J is TRBJ2-7; TRBD1 matches 7 bases. Germline values: CDR1 SGDLS, CDR2 YYNGEE. With V trimmed by 4 bases and J by 1 base, 8 bases remained unmatched. The CDR3 contains 15 residues.

This sequence joins TRBV6-5 and TRBJ2-1; 11 positions agree with TRBD2. This CDR3 region has 13 residues. CDR1 is MNHEY, CDR2 SVGAGI, per germline. The ends lost 11 bases at V and 6 bases at J; junction bases unmatched: 6. The CDR3 loop reads CASGLAAINEQFF. CDR3 nucleotides: TGTGCCTCGGGACTAGCGGCCATCAATGAGCAGTTCTTC.

This chain connects TRBV5-4 to TRBJ2-7; the match to TRBD2 covers 9 bases. The V gene's germline CDR1 is SGHNT and CDR2 YYREEE (reference sequence). The CDR3 is made up of 15 amino acids. Losses at the gene ends were 4 bases for V and 2 bases for J; bases not matched to a gene: 7. The CDR3 DNA reads as TGTGCCAGCAGCGCCTCCGGCGGGAGGGCCTACGAGCAGTACTTC. Translation gives CASSASGGRAYEQYF.

The rearrangement joins TRBV5-1 to TRBJ1-1; TRBD1 might be the D (5 bases). CDR3 length equals 15 residues. Germline V gene sequence: CDR1 SGHRS, CDR2 YFSETQ. V was clipped by 0 bases and J by 1 base, with 10 bases between them. The DNA of the CDR3 is TGCGCCAGCAGCTTGGAAGGGGTTGGGAACACTGAAGCTTTCTTT. Encoded protein: CASSLEGVGNTEAFF.

The chain employs TRBV19 and TRBJ1-5; TRBD1 is a possible D gene (5 bases). Germline CDR1 LNHDA, CDR2 SQIVND (reference sequence). The CDR3 is 13 amino acids. Trimming pared 2 bases from V and 7 bases from J, leaving 9 bases between. The CDR3 coding sequence is TGTGCCAGTAGTATACAGGGTGGGCAGCCCCAGCATTTT. This gives the protein CASSIQGGQPQHF.

The chain carries TRBV6-1 and TRBJ2-5; possibly TRBD1 for D (5 bases). Trimming cost V 0 bases and J 6 bases, with 11 bases left between them. This CDR3 is 14 amino acids long. The germline V gene has CDR1 MNHNS and CDR2 SASEGT. CDR3 nucleotides: TGTGCCAGCAGTGAAGCTAGGGGTGGGAAGACCCAGTACTTC. Protein: CASSEARGGKTQYF.

The chain recombines TRBV19 with TRBJ2-3, with D unclear. CDR1 and CDR2 (germline): LNHDA, SQIVND (reference sequence). CDR3 length: 14 residues. Trimming stripped 1 base from V and 2 bases from J, with 7 bases between. This CDR3 is CASSIGAATDTQYF. The CDR3 DNA reads as TGTGCCAGTAGTATAGGGGCAGCCACAGATACGCAGTATTTT.

This chain links TRBV28 with TRBJ1-1; 9 bases match TRBD1. CDR3 length: 15 amino acids. Trimming took 2 bases from V and 3 from J; bases not matched to a gene: 4. Looked up from germline, CDR1 is MDHEN and CDR2 is SYDVKM. The CDR3 DNA reads as TGTGCCAGCAGTTTAGGGACAGGGAGCGACACTGAAGCTTTCTTT. It yields the protein CASSLGTGSDTEAFF.

The CDR3 nucleotides are TGCGCCAGCTCACGAGGAGGGAAAAGCAATCAGCCCCAGCATTTT. This gives the protein CASSRGGKSNQPQHF. The chain links TRBV10-1 to TRBJ1-5; D ambiguous. The CDR3 is 15 amino acids. Between the trimmed V and J ends, which lost 8 bases and 1 base, there was a span of 15 bases. Germline V gene sequence: CDR1 WNHNN, CDR2 SYGVQD (reference sequence).

The chain couples TRBV28 to TRBJ2-7, with 7 bases aligning to TRBD1. The germline CDR1 and CDR2 sequences are MDHEN and SYDVKM. V shed 11 bases, J shed 2 bases, and the junction held 9 bases outside the gene matches. The CDR3 length is 13 residues. CDR3 DNA: TGTGCCCTTACCGGGACAGATACCTACGAGCAGTACTTC. Translating it yields CALTGTDTYEQYF. The full variable domain, with the rest looked up from reference TRBV28 and TRBJ2-7, is DVKVTQSSRYLVKRTGEKVFLECVQDMDHENMFWYRQDPGLGLRLIYFSYDVKMKEKGDIPEGYSVSREKKERFSLILESASTNQTSMYLCALTGTDTYEQYFGPGTRLTVT.

The chain uses TRBV3-1 (or the pseudogene TRBV3-2) and TRBJ2-1; D perhaps matches TRBD2 (6 bases). Trimming took off 1 base at V and 7 bases at J, with 17 bases between the two ends. This CDR3 contains 16 residues. Looked up from germline, CDR1 is LGHDT and CDR2 is YNNKEL (reference sequence). CDR3 sequence: CASSQASPGAGNEQFF. The CDR3 DNA reads TGTGCCAGCAGCCAAGCTTCACCGGGAGCAGGTAATGAGCAGTTCTTC.

V gene TRBV5-1 combines with J gene TRBJ2-5, with 11 bases fitting TRBD2. With V trimmed by 5 bases and J by 5 bases, 11 bases remained unmatched. The CDR3 has 16 amino acids. CDR1 SGHRS and CDR2 YFSETQ come from the germline V gene. The CDR3 nucleotides are TGCGCCAGCAGTTTAACCCTAGCGGGAGGCGAGGAGACCCAGTACTTC. It translates to CASSLTLAGGEETQYF.

This clone was found once. The rearrangement joins TRBV9 to TRBJ2-3; 10 bases align to TRBD2. CDR3 length: 15 residues. Per the germline V gene, CDR1 is SGDLS and CDR2 is YYNGEE. V gave up 2 bases and J gave up 7 bases; unmatched junction bases: 7. The DNA for the CDR3 is TGTGCCAGCAGCGTTGCGGGGACTAGCGCTCATACGCAGTATTTT. This codes for CASSVAGTSAHTQYF.

This chain joins TRBV20-1 and TRBJ2-7, with 9 positions matching TRBD2. This CDR3 is built from 17 residues. Trimming removed 3 bases from V and 2 bases from J; junction bases left unmatched: 14. In germline, CDR1 is DFQATT, CDR2 SNEGSKA (reference sequence). CDR3 loop: CSASFPKRLAGPYEQYF. The CDR3 bases are TGCAGTGCTAGTTTCCCCAAGAGGCTAGCGGGACCCTACGAGCAGTACTTC.

This clone was seen a single time. The chain combines TRBV3-1 (or the pseudogene TRBV3-2) with TRBJ2-1; tentatively, D is TRBD2 (7 bases). Germline V lookup: CDR1 LGHDT, CDR2 YNNKEL (reference sequence). CDR3 size: 15 residues. V gave up 8 bases and J gave up 4 bases, with 18 bases separating them. The CDR3 DNA sequence: TGTGCCAGCCCCGGGGGCGGGAGCCTTTACAATGAGCAGTTCTTC. Translated, it gives CASPGGGSLYNEQFF.

The V call is TRBV11-3, the J call TRBJ1-1; 9 nucleotides align to TRBD1. The CDR3 covers 17 residues. The germline gives CDR1 SGHNT, CDR2 YENEEA. With V trimmed by 5 bases and J by 5 bases, 15 bases remained unmatched. The CDR3 reads CASSLMGQGVGGTEAFF. The CDR3 bases are TGTGCCAGCAGCCTAATGGGACAGGGTGTCGGGGGGACTGAAGCTTTCTTT. The full variable domain, with the rest looked up from reference TRBV11-3 and TRBJ1-1, is EAGVVQSPRYKIIEKKQPVAFWCNPISGHNTLYWYLQNLGQGPELLIRYENEEAVDDSQLPKDRFSAERLKGVDSTLKIQPAELGDSAVYLCASSLMGQGVGGTEAFFGQGTRLTVV.

The J gene is TRBJ2-2, the V gene TRBV7-3, with D tentatively TRBD2 (6 bases). This CDR3 comprises 14 residues. Germline V gene lookup returns CDR1 SGHTA and CDR2 FQGTGA. Deletions cut 5 bases from V and 8 bases from J, with 15 bases between. DNA for the CDR3: TGTGCCAGCAGCCTAGGGACTCTCGGGGGGGAGCTGTTTTTT. Its translation: CASSLGTLGGELFF. Supplemented by reference TRBV7-3 and TRBJ2-2, the full variable domain reads GAGVSQTPSNKVTEKGKYVELRCDPISGHTALYWYRQSLGQGPEFLIYFQGTGAADDSGLPNDRFFAVRPEGSVSTLKIQRTERGDSAVYLCASSLGTLGGELFFGEGSRLTVL.

The chain carries TRBV29-1 and TRBJ1-2; no clear D. The CDR3 runs 14 residues. In germline, CDR1 is SQVTM, CDR2 ANQGSEA. V lost 4 bases to trimming and J lost 3 bases, with 15 bases between them. CDR3 in amino acids: CSVVERVRHYGYTF. The CDR3 DNA is TGCAGCGTTGTAGAACGGGTCAGACACTATGGCTACACCTTC.

CDR3 protein: CASGSGTDFEKLFF. CDR3 DNA sequence: TGCGCCAGCGGATCCGGGACTGATTTTGAAAAACTGTTTTTT. The chain uses TRBV5-1 and TRBJ1-4, with D possibly matching TRBD1 (5 bases). This CDR3 spans 14 amino acids. From germline, CDR1 is SGHRS and CDR2 YFSETQ. The germline V and J ends were trimmed by 7 bases and 7 bases, with 17 bases remaining between them.

This chain connects TRBV19 to TRBJ1-5; TRBD1 agrees at 9 bases. V dropped 3 bases and J dropped 5; count of bases not matched to a gene: 8. Per germline, CDR1 LNHDA and CDR2 SQIVND (reference sequence). CDR3 size: 16 residues. CDR3 amino acids: CASSISRDRVDQPQHF. CDR3 nucleotides: TGTGCCAGTAGTATTTCGAGGGACAGGGTCGATCAGCCCCAGCATTTT.

The chain uses TRBV19 and TRBJ2-2, with TRBD2 matching over 10 bases. Per the germline V gene, CDR1 is LNHDA and CDR2 is SQIVND (reference sequence). With V trimmed by 7 bases and J by 3 bases, 5 bases remained unmatched. The CDR3 extends over 15 amino acids. Here the CDR3 reads CASTPLAGDTGELFF. The CDR3 DNA follows: TGTGCCAGTACCCCCCTAGCGGGAGACACCGGGGAGCTGTTTTTT.

The CDR3 nucleotides are TGCGCCAGCAACACGGACAGGCTCACAGATACGCAGTATTTT. Amino acids: CASNTDRLTDTQYF. This chain connects TRBV5-1 to TRBJ2-3; TRBD1 matches at 7 bases. CDR1 and CDR2 (germline): SGHRS, YFSETQ. Trimming cost V 6 bases and J 2 bases; bases outside gene matches: 6. The CDR3 is 14 amino acids.

The chain carries TRBV19 and TRBJ1-2; D uncertain. Per germline, CDR1 LNHDA and CDR2 SQIVND (reference sequence). The germline V and J ends were trimmed by 0 bases and 4 bases, with 12 bases remaining between them. The CDR3 runs 15 residues. CDR3 DNA sequence: TGTGCCAGTAGTATAGATCACACCGCTCTCTATGGCTACACCTTC. Protein product: CASSIDHTALYGYTF.

The chain recombines TRBV23-1 with TRBJ2-3, with no clear D. TRBV23-1 is marked as an open reading frame, function uncertain. Deletions cut 0 bases from V and 0 bases from J, with 13 bases between. CDR3 length: 17 residues. The CDR3 DNA sequence: TGCGCCAGCAGTCAATCGAGGCCCGAACCTAGCACAGATACGCAGTATTTT. This codes for CASSQSRPEPSTDTQYF.

The J gene is TRBJ2-7, the V gene TRBV5-5, with D perhaps TRBD1 (6 bases). Germline CDR1 is SGHKS and CDR2 is YYEKEE (reference sequence). The V end lost 4 bases, the J end lost 7 bases, and 12 bases lay between the germline ends. The CDR3 loop spans 12 amino acids. The CDR3, as DNA: TGTGCCAGCAGCGTCGGGACATTTGAGCAGTACTTC. Amino acids: CASSVGTFEQYF. The entire variable domain, with the rest obtained from reference TRBV5-5 and TRBJ2-7, is as follows: DAGVTQSPTHLIKTRGQQVTLRCSPISGHKSVSWYQQVLGQGPQFIFQYYEKEERGRGNFPDRFSARQFPNYSSELNVNALLLGDSALYLCASSVGTFEQYFGPGTRLTVT.

The rearrangement uses TRBV19 and TRBJ1-1, with D perhaps matching TRBD1 (5 bases). The CDR3 sequence is 14 residues long. With 2 bases removed from V and 5 bases from J, the gap between germline ends came to 12 bases. CDR1 and CDR2 from the germline V gene are LNHDA and SQIVND (reference sequence). This chain's CDR3 is CASSIQGLGTEAFF. The CDR3, as DNA: TGTGCCAGTAGTATACAGGGCTTAGGAACTGAAGCTTTCTTT.

V usage is TRBV28 and J usage is TRBJ2-5; 7 nucleotides align to TRBD2. V was clipped by 4 bases and J by 5 bases; unmatched bases: 13. CDR1 MDHEN and CDR2 SYDVKM come from the germline V gene. The CDR3 runs 16 residues. The CDR3 DNA is TGTGCCAGCAGTTACCCTCTGGGGGAGGGCTGGGAGACCCAGTACTTC. This sequence encodes CASSYPLGEGWETQYF.